This TCR beta chain was sequenced during a study of blood T cell repertoires in COVID-19. Across the study: Samples of COVID-19 (acute and convalescent) were obtained from the United States, Italy and Spain. T cells, B-cell-depleted T cells, or PBMCs provided the cDNA or gDNA that served as material.

Per the original methods: Counts of nucleated cells, estimated from reference gene primer amplification, were obtained. The assay was immunoSEQ multiplex PCR, and TCRdb's table has in-frame clones only and misses some. That table furnishes V, J and clone size, whereas the DNA furnished D and trimming. Of approximately 88,000 clones in the sample, roughly 80% were seen once. This CDR3 comprises 16 residues. Germline V lookup: CDR1 SGDLS, CDR2 YYNGEE. V was shortened by 0 bases and J by 6 bases, with 15 bases between the two germline ends. The sample comprised peripheral blood. The receptor was derived from a man aged 45 to 65 who had recovered from COVID-19. This chain uses TRBV9 with TRBJ2-2, with a weak D call TRBD2 (5 bases). CDR3 loop: CASSVAVGSAAGELFF. In nucleotides, the CDR3 is TGTGCCAGCAGCGTAGCTGTAGGGAGCGCTGCCGGGGAGCTGTTTTTT.